This section outlines one T cell receptor (beta chain) sequence together with its context. Original analysis: Scientists estimated how many nucleated cells there were by amplifying reference gene primers. TCRdb's copy holds only in-frame clones and misses some; the assay was immunoSEQ multiplex PCR. V, J and clone size derive from that table, while D and trimming were established from the DNA sequence. The sample lists over 55,000 clones, around nine tenths occurring once. These data belong to a study of blood T cell repertoires in COVID-19. Whole-study context: Material from acute and convalescent COVID-19 was sourced from the United States, Italy and Spain. T cells, B-cell-depleted T cells, or PBMCs provided the cDNA or gDNA that served as material.

The specimen sequenced was peripheral blood. The receptor was isolated from a human donor with active COVID-19. The donor label of this sample is uncertain.

The CDR3 sequence is CASSRQGALYEQYF. CDR3 DNA sequence: TGTGCCAGCAGTCGGCAGGGGGCCCTCTACGAGCAGTACTTC. The chain couples TRBV27 to TRBJ2-7; TRBD1 matches at 8 bases. The CDR3 spans 14 residues. Germline CDR1 and CDR2: MNHEY and SMNVEV (reference sequence). Losses at the gene ends were 5 bases for V and 3 bases for J; bases not matched to a gene: 6.